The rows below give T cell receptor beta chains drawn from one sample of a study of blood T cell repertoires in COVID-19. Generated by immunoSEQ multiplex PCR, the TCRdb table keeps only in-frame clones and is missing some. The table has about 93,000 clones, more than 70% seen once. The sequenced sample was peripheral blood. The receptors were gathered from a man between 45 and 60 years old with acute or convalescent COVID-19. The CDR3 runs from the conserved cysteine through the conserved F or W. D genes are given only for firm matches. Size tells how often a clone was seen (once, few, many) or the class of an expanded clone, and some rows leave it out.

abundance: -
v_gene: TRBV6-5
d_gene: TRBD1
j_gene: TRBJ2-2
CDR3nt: TGTGCCAGCAGGGACAGGGGCCGACACACCGGGGAGCTGTTTTTT
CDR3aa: CASRDRGRHTGELFF

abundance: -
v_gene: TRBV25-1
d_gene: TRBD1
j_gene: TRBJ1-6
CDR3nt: TGTGCCAGCACACCCGGGACAGGGTATAATTCACCCCTCCACTTT
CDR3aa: CASTPGTGYNSPLHF

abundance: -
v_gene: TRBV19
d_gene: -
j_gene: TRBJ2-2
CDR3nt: TGTGCCAGTACCATGGGGACTTCTCTCGGGGAGCTGTTTTTT
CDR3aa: CASTMGTSLGELFF

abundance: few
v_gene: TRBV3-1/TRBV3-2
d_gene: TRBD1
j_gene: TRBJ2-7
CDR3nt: TGTGCCAGCAGCCGGGACAGGGAAATTTACGAGCAGTACTTC
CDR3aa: CASSRDREIYEQYF

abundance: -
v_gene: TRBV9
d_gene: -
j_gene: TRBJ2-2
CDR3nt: TGTGCCAGCAGCGTAGGAGGGAACACCGGGGAGCTGTTTTTT
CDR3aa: CASSVGGNTGELFF

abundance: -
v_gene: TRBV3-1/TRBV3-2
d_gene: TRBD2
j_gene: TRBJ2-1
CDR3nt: TGTGCCAGCAGCCAAACTAGGACTAGCGGGAGCTACAATGAGCAGTTCTTC
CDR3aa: CASSQTRTSGSYNEQFF

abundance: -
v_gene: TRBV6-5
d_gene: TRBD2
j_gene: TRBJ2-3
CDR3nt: TGTGCCAGCGGACGCGGGGGGGCAACGGATACGCAGTATTTT
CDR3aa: CASGRGGATDTQYF

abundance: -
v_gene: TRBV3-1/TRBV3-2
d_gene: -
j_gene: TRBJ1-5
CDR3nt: TGTGCCAGCAGCCCCCACCCAGATAGCAATCAGCCCCAGCATTTT
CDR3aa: CASSPHPDSNQPQHF

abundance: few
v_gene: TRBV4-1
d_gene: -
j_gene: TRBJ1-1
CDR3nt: TGCGCCAGCAGCCAAGTTTGGGGGCGTACAACGGGCACTGAAGCTTTCTTT
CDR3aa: CASSQVWGRTTGTEAFF

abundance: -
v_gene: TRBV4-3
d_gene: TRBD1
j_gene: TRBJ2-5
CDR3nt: TGCGCCAGCAGCCAAGATGGGACCGGGACAGGAATCCAAGAGACCCAGTACTTC
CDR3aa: CASSQDGTGTGIQETQYF

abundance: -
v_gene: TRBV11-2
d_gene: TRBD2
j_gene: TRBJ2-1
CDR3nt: TGTGCCAGCAGAAAAAGCGGGGTTAGCTCCTACAATGAGCAGTTCTTC
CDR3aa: CASRKSGVSSYNEQFF

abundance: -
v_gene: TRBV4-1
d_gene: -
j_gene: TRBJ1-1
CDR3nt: TGCGCCAGCAGCCAAACAGTTATGGGAGGCACTGAAGCTTTCTTT
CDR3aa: CASSQTVMGGTEAFF

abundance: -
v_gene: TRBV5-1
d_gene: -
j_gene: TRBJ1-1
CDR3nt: TGCGCCAGCAGCTTGAGGGGACAGAACACTGAAGCTTTCTTT
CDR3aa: CASSLRGQNTEAFF

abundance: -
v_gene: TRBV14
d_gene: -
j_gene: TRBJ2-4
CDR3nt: TGTGCCAGCAGCCAAGCCCTCCGTGGAGGAGCCAAAAACATTCAGTACTTC
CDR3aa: CASSQALRGGAKNIQYF

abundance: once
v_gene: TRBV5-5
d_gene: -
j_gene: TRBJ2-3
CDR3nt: TGTGCCAGCAGCCTCCTAATGTCCCAACCTGGCACAGATACGCAGTATTTT
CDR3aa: CASSLLMSQPGTDTQYF

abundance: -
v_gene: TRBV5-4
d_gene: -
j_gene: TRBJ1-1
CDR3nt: TGTGCCAGCAGCATTCAATCCTGGGCGAACACTGAAGCTTTCTTT
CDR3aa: CASSIQSWANTEAFF

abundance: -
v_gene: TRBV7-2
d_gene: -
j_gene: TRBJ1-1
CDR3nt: TGTGCCAGCACCTGGGGGGGGACGAACACTGAAGCTTTCTTT
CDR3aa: CASTWGGTNTEAFF

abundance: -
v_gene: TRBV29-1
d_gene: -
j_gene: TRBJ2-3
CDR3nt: TGCAGCGTTGGAGGATCTGGACAAACAATAAAGGATACGCAGTATTTT
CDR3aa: CSVGGSGQTIKDTQYF

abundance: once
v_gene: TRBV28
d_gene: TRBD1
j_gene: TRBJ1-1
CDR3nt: TGTGCCAGCAGTCCGGGACAGGGAAACACTGAAGCTTTCTTT
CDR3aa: CASSPGQGNTEAFF

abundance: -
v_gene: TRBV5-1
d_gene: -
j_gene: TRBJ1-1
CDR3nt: TGCGCCAGCAGCTCAACAGCGAACACTGAAGCTTTCTTT
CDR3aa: CASSSTANTEAFF

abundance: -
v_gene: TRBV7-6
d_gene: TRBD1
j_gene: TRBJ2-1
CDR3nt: TGTGCCAGCAGCTTAGGGACAGGGTTACGGTACAATGAGCAGTTCTTC
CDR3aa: CASSLGTGLRYNEQFF

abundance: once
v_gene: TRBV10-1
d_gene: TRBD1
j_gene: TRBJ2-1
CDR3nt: TGCGCCAGCAGCGACCGGGACAGGGGTAACAATGAGCAGTTCTTC
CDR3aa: CASSDRDRGNNEQFF

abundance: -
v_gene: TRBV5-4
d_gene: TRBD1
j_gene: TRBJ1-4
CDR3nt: TGTGCCAGCAGAATTACAGGGGGGAATGAAAAACTGTTTTTT
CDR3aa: CASRITGGNEKLFF

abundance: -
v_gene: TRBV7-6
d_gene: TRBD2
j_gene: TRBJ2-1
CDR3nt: TGTGCCAGCAGTCTAGAACTAGCGGGGTGGTACAATGAGCAGTTCTTC
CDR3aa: CASSLELAGWYNEQFF

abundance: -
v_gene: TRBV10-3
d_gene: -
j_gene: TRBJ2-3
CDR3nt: TGTGGTGCAGGGACAGATACGCAGTATTTT
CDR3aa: CGAGTDTQYF

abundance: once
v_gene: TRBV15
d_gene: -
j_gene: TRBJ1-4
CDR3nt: TGTGCCACCAGCAGGTCGACAACAACTAATGAAAAACTGTTTTTT
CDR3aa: CATSRSTTTNEKLFF

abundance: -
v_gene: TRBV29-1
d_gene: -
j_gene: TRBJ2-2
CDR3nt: TGCAGCGTTGAAGGAGAGAACACCGGGGAGCTGTTTTTT
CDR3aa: CSVEGENTGELFF

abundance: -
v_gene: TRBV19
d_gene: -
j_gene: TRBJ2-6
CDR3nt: TGTGCCAGTAGTATATCGGGGGGCGCTGGGGCCAACGTCCTGACTTTC
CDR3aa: CASSISGGAGANVLTF

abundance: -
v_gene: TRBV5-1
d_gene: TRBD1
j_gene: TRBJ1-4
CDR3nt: TGCGCCAGCAGCCCTTTCCCCTGGACAGGGGGCTTAGGGGAAAAACTGTTTTTT
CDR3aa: CASSPFPWTGGLGEKLFF

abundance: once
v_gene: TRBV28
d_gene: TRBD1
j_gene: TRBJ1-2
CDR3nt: TGTGCCAGCAGCTCCCCGGGACAGGGTACTAACGGCTACACCTTC
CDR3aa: CASSSPGQGTNGYTF

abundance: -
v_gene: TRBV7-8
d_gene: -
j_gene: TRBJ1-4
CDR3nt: TGTGCCAGCAGCTTAGTCCCAGGATTTAATGAAAAACTGTTTTTT
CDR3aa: CASSLVPGFNEKLFF

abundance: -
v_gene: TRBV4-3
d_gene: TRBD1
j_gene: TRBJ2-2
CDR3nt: TGCGCCAGGACTCACAGGGGGCAAGCGAACACCGGGGAGCTGTTTTTT
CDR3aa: CARTHRGQANTGELFF

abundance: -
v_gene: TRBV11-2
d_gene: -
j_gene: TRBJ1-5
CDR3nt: TGTGCCAGCAGCAAAGGGGGGGGTAATCAGCCCCAGCATTTT
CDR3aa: CASSKGGGNQPQHF

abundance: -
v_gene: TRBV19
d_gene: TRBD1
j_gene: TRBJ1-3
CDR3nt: TGTGCCAGTAGGGGACAGATTTTCTCTGGAAACACCATATATTTT
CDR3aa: CASRGQIFSGNTIYF

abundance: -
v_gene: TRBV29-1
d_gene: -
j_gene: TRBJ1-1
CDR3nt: TGCAGCGTCAGGGCGGGGACTGAAGCTTTCTTT
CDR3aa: CSVRAGTEAFF

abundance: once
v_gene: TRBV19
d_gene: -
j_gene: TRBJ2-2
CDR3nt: TGTGCCAGTAGTATTTCCGTACTCTTCAGGATTACTTACACCGGGGAGCTGTTTTTT
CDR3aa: CASSISVLFRITYTGELFF

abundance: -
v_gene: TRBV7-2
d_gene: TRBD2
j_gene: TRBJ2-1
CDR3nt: TGTGCCAGCAGCTTGCGGGGGGATCCTTACAATGAGCAGTTCTTC
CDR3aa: CASSLRGDPYNEQFF

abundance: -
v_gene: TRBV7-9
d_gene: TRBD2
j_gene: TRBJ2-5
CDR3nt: TGTGCCAGCAGCTCTCCCCCCCAGGGAACCGGGGGGGAGACCCAGTACTTC
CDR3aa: CASSSPPQGTGGETQYF

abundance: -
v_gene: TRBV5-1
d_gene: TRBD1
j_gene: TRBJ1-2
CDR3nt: TGCGCCAGCAGCAGGGACAGGGGGAACTATGGCTACACCTTC
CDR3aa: CASSRDRGNYGYTF

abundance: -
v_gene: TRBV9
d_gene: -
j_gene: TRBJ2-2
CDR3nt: TGTGCCAGCAGCGTAGGGGCAGGGCCGAACACCGGGGAGCTGTTTTTT
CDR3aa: CASSVGAGPNTGELFF

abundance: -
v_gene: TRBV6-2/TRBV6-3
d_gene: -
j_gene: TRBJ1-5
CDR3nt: TGTGCCAGCAGTACGCCCCGGGATAGCAATCAGCCCCAGCATTTT
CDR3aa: CASSTPRDSNQPQHF

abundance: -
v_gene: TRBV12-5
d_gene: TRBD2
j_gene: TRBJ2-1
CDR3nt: TGTGCTAGTGCTCGACTAGCGGGGTACAATGAGCAGTTCTTC
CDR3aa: CASARLAGYNEQFF

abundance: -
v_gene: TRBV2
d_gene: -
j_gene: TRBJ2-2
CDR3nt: TGTGCCAGCAGGGCCGAAGACGGGGAGCTGTTTTTT
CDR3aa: CASRAEDGELFF

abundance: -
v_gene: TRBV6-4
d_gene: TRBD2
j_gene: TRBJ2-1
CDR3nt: TGTGCCAGCAGTGACTCCGGGGGGAGGCCTTACAATGAGCAGTTCTTC
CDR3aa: CASSDSGGRPYNEQFF

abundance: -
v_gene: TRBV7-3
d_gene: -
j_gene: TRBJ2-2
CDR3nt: TGTGCCAGCAGCTCGACCACGGGTAGCCTCACCGGGGAGCTGTTTTTT
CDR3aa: CASSSTTGSLTGELFF

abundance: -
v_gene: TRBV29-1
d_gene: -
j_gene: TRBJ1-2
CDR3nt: TGCAGCGTAGCTGACAGGACTAACTATGGCTACACCTTC
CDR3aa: CSVADRTNYGYTF

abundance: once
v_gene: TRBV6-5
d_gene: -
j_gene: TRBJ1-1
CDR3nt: TGTGCCAGCAAGGAGGACCCGAACACTGAAGCTTTCTTT
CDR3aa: CASKEDPNTEAFF

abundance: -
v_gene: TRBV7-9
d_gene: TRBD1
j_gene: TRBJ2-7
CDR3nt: TGTGCCAGCAGCTCGACAGGGTCCGAGCAGTACTTC
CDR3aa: CASSSTGSEQYF

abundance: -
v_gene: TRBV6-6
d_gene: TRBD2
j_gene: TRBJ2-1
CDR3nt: TGTGCCAGCAGTTATACCGGGACTAGCGGGTACAATGAGCAGTTCTTC
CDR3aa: CASSYTGTSGYNEQFF

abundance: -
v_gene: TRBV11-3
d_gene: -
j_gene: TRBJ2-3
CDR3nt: TGTGCCAGCAGCCTCCGGGGGGCTAGCACAGATACGCAGTATTTT
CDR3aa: CASSLRGASTDTQYF

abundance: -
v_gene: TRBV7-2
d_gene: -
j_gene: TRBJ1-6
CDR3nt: TGTGCCAGCAGCGTCACAGGTTCACCCCTCCACTTT
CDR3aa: CASSVTGSPLHF

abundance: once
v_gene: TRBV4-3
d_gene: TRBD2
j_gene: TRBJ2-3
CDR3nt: TGCGCCAGCAGCCAAGTCGGTCGAGCGGGGGGGATCACAGATACGCAGTATTTT
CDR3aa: CASSQVGRAGGITDTQYF

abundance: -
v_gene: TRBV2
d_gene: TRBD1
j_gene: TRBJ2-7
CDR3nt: TGTGCCAGCAGGTCCGGGACAGCCTACGAGCAGTACTTC
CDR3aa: CASRSGTAYEQYF

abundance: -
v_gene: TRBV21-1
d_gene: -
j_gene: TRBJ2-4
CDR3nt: TGTGCCAGCAGCAAAGAGGAGCTAGCCAAAAACATTCAGTACTTC
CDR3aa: CASSKEELAKNIQYF